This TCR beta chain is drawn from a study of early T cells in non-severe SARS-CoV-2 infection. Study-level results: There was a bias toward anti-spike CD8 responses in VDJdb matching, which missed private and CD4 specificities.

TCRdb ran MiXCR on the 5' RACE reads and lists one entry per CDR3 protein. Among 30,000 to 40,000 distinct CDR3 sequences listed, around 6% were seen once. Comments on this clonotype: Its antigen is unidentified. A read error may explain this, as a much larger clone is one base away.

V lost 3 bases, J lost 2 bases, and 13 bases lay in between. CDR1 is SGHNT and CDR2 is YYREEE in the germline V gene (reference sequence). The CDR3 contains 15 residues. The rearrangement joins TRBV5-4 to TRBJ2-3; D is ambiguous. This receptor was obtained from an adult who was a healthcare worker with PCR-confirmed SARS-CoV-2 infection or an uninfected control (not recorded which). Sequencing was performed on whole blood, taken at baseline. CDR3 nucleotides: TGTGCCAGCAGCTCCCATGTTACCCACACAGATACGCAGTATTTT. It codes for CASSSHVTHTDTQYF.